A single sample is the source of the 21 T cell receptor beta chains below, sequenced in a study of regulatory T cells in long-lasting Graves disease. Sample time point: newly diagnosed GD, antithyroid drugs for less than 3 months. Extracted PBMC RNA gave rise to the TCR library. Through Arm-PCR of CDR3 regions and iRepertoire HTBI primers, TCR beta libraries were built. TCRdb re-derived calls from the multiplex PCR reads in MiXCR, one entry per CDR3 protein. The table shows 550,000 to 650,000 distinct CDR3 sequences, with 15% to 20% occurring only once. The data were also submitted as part of a second study, on T cells in Graves' hyperthyroidism and ophthalmopathy.

The specimen was peripheral blood mononuclear cells (PBMCs), collected at new diagnosis, from a patient treated with antithyroid drugs. The source is a man between 18 and 29 years old with Graves disease.

This clonotype was detected ten times or more. The chain links TRBV15 to TRBJ2-5; 8 nucleotides agree with TRBD2. The V segment lost 0 bases and the J segment 5 bases; nucleotides outside the gene matches: 17. The V gene's germline CDR1 is LNHNV and CDR2 YYDKDF (reference sequence). The CDR3 extends over 19 amino acids. The chain's CDR3 is CATSREWDGASGFDETQYF. Here the CDR3 DNA reads TGTGCCACCAGCAGAGAGTGGGACGGGGCTAGCGGGTTTGACGAGACCCAGTACTTC.

This clonotype occurred a few times. V and J are TRBV20-1 and TRBJ1-1; D is unresolved. The CDR3 has 14 residues. Germline V gives CDR1 DFQATT, CDR2 SNEGSKA (reference sequence). With 2 bases removed from V and 6 bases from J, the gap between germline ends came to 16 bases. The CDR3 sequence: CSARFSPGVAEAFF. CDR3 DNA: TGCAGTGCTAGATTCTCCCCGGGAGTCGCTGAAGCTTTCTTT.

This clonotype was recorded at least ten times. The rearrangement uses TRBV9 and TRBJ2-7; 7 bases map to TRBD1. V lost 0 bases and J lost 1; bases outside the gene matches: 4. The CDR3 extends over 15 amino acids. From germline, CDR1 is SGDLS and CDR2 YYNGEE. CDR3 sequence reads: CASSVGGGGSYEQYF. CDR3 coding DNA: TGTGCCAGCAGCGTAGGAGGGGGCGGTTCCTACGAGCAGTACTTC.

This chain links TRBV7-3 with TRBJ2-7; D gene uncertain. V lost 4 bases to trimming and J lost 3 bases, with 13 bases between them. CDR1 SGHTA and CDR2 FQGTGA come from the germline V gene. This CDR3 has 14 residues. The CDR3 sequence is CASSSLPGGYEQYF. As DNA, the CDR3 is TGTGCCAGCAGCTCCCTACCCGGCGGCTACGAGCAGTACTTC.

This clonotype came up many times. The chain recombines TRBV29-1 with TRBJ2-7; 7 bases line up with TRBD1. V was clipped by 3 bases and J by 2 bases; unmatched bases: 4. Germline V lookup: CDR1 SQVTM, CDR2 ANQGSEA. This CDR3 contains 13 residues. The CDR3 sequence is CSVDPGGTYEQYF. The CDR3 DNA follows: TGCAGCGTTGATCCAGGGGGTACCTACGAGCAGTACTTC.

This clonotype was picked up many times. This rearrangement joins TRBV7-3 to TRBJ2-3; 8 nucleotides line up with TRBD2. The CDR3 has 15 residues. Per germline, CDR1 SGHTA and CDR2 FQGTGA. The V and J ends lost 3 bases and 1 base, in that order; junction bases with no gene match: 3. DNA for the CDR3: TGTGCCAGCAGCTTCCTAGCGGGTGGCACAGATACGCAGTATTTT. It translates to CASSFLAGGTDTQYF.

The chain employs TRBV27 and TRBJ2-1; D might be TRBD1 (6 bases). Looked up from germline, CDR1 is MNHEY and CDR2 is SMNVEV (reference sequence). The CDR3 has 17 amino acids. Trimming cost V 4 bases and J 3 bases, with 19 bases left between them. CDR3 sequence (DNA): TGTGCCAGCAGTTACTCCGTACAGAGCAGGGGCTACAATGAGCAGTTCTTC. It is translated as CASSYSVQSRGYNEQFF.

Many counts were recorded for this clonotype. The CDR3 bases are TGTGCCAGCGGGCTGACCCGGGAGCACGAGCAGTTCTTC. Its translation is CASGLTREHEQFF. V gene TRBV7-9 combines with J gene TRBJ2-1; possible D gene TRBD2, 6 bases. V dropped 8 bases and J dropped 10 bases, with 18 bases sitting between them. From germline, CDR1 is SEHNR and CDR2 FQNEAQ (reference sequence). CDR3 size: 13 residues.

The sample holds a few counts of this clonotype. The V and J genes are TRBV3-1 and TRBJ2-5; 8 positions match TRBD1. Losses at the gene ends were 3 bases for V and 4 bases for J; bases not matched to a gene: 7. The CDR3 spans 15 residues. Germline V gives CDR1 LGHDT, CDR2 YNNKEL (reference sequence). The CDR3 nucleotides read TGTGCCAGCAGCCAGTTTCAGGGGGCAGGAGAGACCCAGTACTTC. Its translation: CASSQFQGAGETQYF.

The chain employs TRBV6-1 and TRBJ1-2, with D unresolved. The germline V gene has CDR1 MNHNS and CDR2 SASEGT. Trimming took 6 bases from V and 8 from J, leaving 13 bases between them. The CDR3 extends over 12 amino acids. For the CDR3, the DNA is TGTGCCAGCAGGACCGTCCCCTCAGGCTACACCTTC. This encodes CASRTVPSGYTF.

The CDR3 DNA reads as TGTGCCAGTAGTACGGGATGGGGGAAGCTGTTTTTT. Encoded protein: CASSTGWGKLFF. The rearrangement links TRBV19 to TRBJ2-2; possibly TRBD1 or TRBD2 for D (5 bases each). V gave up 4 bases and J gave up 12 bases, with 12 bases separating them. The CDR3 is made up of 12 amino acids. CDR1 LNHDA and CDR2 SQIVND come from the germline V gene (reference sequence).

This clonotype has at least ten counts. The rearrangement joins TRBV20-1 to TRBJ2-1; 7 nucleotides align to TRBD2. Germline V gene data show CDR1 as DFQATT and CDR2 as SNEGSKA (reference sequence). This CDR3 is 15 amino acids long. V shed 8 bases and J 10 bases; nucleotides not matched to a gene: 20. In DNA, the CDR3 is TGCAGTCCCGTCAGGCCGGGAGGCGGGATTCCCGAGCAGTTCTTC. Translating gives CSPVRPGGGIPEQFF.

The J gene is TRBJ1-3, the V gene TRBV9, with a tentative D call TRBD1 (5 bases). Germline CDR1 and CDR2: SGDLS and YYNGEE. The CDR3 runs 14 residues. V dropped 3 bases and J dropped 1 base, with 8 bases sitting between them. The CDR3 loop reads CASSARDSGNTIYF. The CDR3 region has the DNA TGTGCCAGCAGCGCCAGGGATTCTGGAAACACCATATATTTT.

The chain carries TRBV29-1 and TRBJ1-3, with D unresolved. This CDR3 has 12 amino acids. Germline V gene sequence: CDR1 SQVTM, CDR2 ANQGSEA. V lost 4 bases and J 0 bases, leaving 4 bases between the germline ends. CDR3 in amino acids: CSVGGSGNTIYF. As DNA, the CDR3 is TGCAGCGTTGGAGGCTCTGGAAACACCATATATTTT.

This clonotype was seen only a few times. The chain couples TRBV30 to TRBJ1-4; a possible D gene is TRBD1 (5 bases). With 0 bases removed from V and 7 bases from J, the gap between germline ends came to 12 bases. CDR3 length: 14 residues. Looked up from germline, CDR1 is GTSNPN and CDR2 is SVGIG (reference sequence). This CDR3 is CAWSVAQGPEKLFF. The DNA for the CDR3 is TGTGCCTGGAGTGTAGCGCAGGGTCCTGAAAAACTGTTTTTT.

This clonotype was seen more than once but under ten times. This chain links TRBV6-5 with TRBJ2-7; either TRBD1 or TRBD2 may supply D (5 bases each). The CDR3 sequence is 16 residues long. Trimming left V 0 bases short and J 2 bases short, with 14 bases between. CDR1 and CDR2 (germline): MNHEY, SVGAGI. The CDR3 DNA sequence: TGTGCCAGCAGTTACTCGGTGCAGGGAGATACCTACGAGCAGTACTTC. It specifies CASSYSVQGDTYEQYF.

In its sample, this clonotype was seen many times. DNA of the CDR3: TGTGCCAGCAGTCCCGGTCCTAGCGGAGCCTGCGAGCAGTACTTC. Its translation: CASSPGPSGACEQYF. The genes are TRBV28 and TRBJ2-7; 7 nucleotides align to TRBD2. Germline CDR1 reads MDHEN; CDR2 reads SYDVKM. With 5 bases clipped from V and 6 bases from J, the junction kept 13 bases outside the gene matches. The CDR3 extends over 15 amino acids. Using reference TRBV28 and TRBJ2-7 for the parts outside the CDR3, the full variable domain is DVKVTQSSRYLVKRTGEKVFLECVQDMDHENMFWYRQDPGLGLRLIYFSYDVKMKEKGDIPEGYSVSREKKERFSLILESASTNQTSMYLCASSPGPSGACEQYFGPGTRLTVT.

This clonotype was counted between two and nine times. The rearrangement links TRBV4-1 to TRBJ2-7; 9 positions match TRBD2. Germline lookup yields CDR1 MGHRA and CDR2 YSYEKL. The CDR3 covers 16 residues. The V segment lost 0 bases and the J segment 3 bases; nucleotides outside the gene matches: 6. The CDR3 bases are TGCGCCAGCAGCCAAGAGATGAGCGGGGGGAACTACGAGCAGTACTTC. Residues: CASSQEMSGGNYEQYF.

This chain connects TRBV11-2 to TRBJ2-2; a weak D match, TRBD1 (6 bases). With 5 bases removed from V and 6 bases from J, the gap between germline ends came to 10 bases. The germline CDR1 and CDR2 sequences are SGHAT and FQNNGV. There are 13 residues in the CDR3. CDR3 sequence reads: CASSLNRAGELFF. CDR3 DNA: TGTGCCAGCAGCCTAAACAGGGCCGGGGAGCTGTTTTTT.

The V and J genes are TRBV24-1 and TRBJ2-1; 7 bases agree with TRBD1. Germline values: CDR1 KGHDR, CDR2 SFDVKD. J was trimmed by 7 bases and V by 9 bases; bases with no gene match: 11. The CDR3 has 14 amino acids. CDR3 protein: CATAGMTGRNEQFF. The CDR3 nucleotides are TGTGCCACCGCTGGCATGACAGGGCGGAATGAGCAGTTCTTC.

Notes on this clonotype: Just one base apart from a much larger clone, this may be a read error. The chain couples TRBV5-1 to TRBJ2-7; D might be TRBD1 (5 bases). The germline CDR1 and CDR2 sequences are SGHRS and YFSETQ. The V end was cut by 6 bases, the J end by 1 base, with 17 bases between. The CDR3 loop spans 15 amino acids. In DNA form, the CDR3 reads TGCGCCAGCACATCTCGGACAAGGGGATCCTACGAGCAGTACTTC. Amino acids: CASTSRTRGSYEQYF.